This TCR beta chain stems from a study of blood T cell repertoires in COVID-19. Study context: Sources were T cells, B-cell-depleted T cells, or PBMCs; the material itself was cDNA or gDNA.

CDR1 and CDR2 from the germline V gene are SGHRS and YFSETQ. Trimming pared 4 bases from V and 0 bases from J, leaving 13 bases between. The CDR3 contains 15 residues. As processed by the authors: Estimation of nucleated cell counts was performed using reference gene primer amplification. Repertoires were generated with immunoSEQ multiplex PCR, while TCRdb's copy carries only in-frame clones and drops some. From that table come the V and J calls and clone size; the DNA was used to work out D and trimming. The sample includes a few hundred thousand clones, more than 75% of them seen just once. The J gene is TRBJ1-1, the V gene TRBV5-1, with D perhaps TRBD1 (5 bases). The TCR was taken from a man aged 55 to 70 who had recovered from COVID-19. Material: peripheral blood. The CDR3 bases are TGCGCCAGCAGCACCGCGCAGGGAATGAACACTGAAGCTTTCTTT. Protein: CASSTAQGMNTEAFF.